This T cell receptor beta chain was retrieved from a study of cytomegalovirus exposure and HLA in healthy donors. For the study at large: The Caucasian-associated ancestry cluster held 80% to 90% of roughly 370 genotyped donors.

The PCR made use of 60 Vbeta and 13 Jbeta primers. Profiling relied on immunoSEQ multiplex PCR, and the TCRdb table lists in-frame clones only, not all of them. This table holds around 150,000 clones, roughly 89% found once. V gave up 8 bases and J gave up 1 base; unmatched junction bases: 10. Germline values: CDR1 SGHRS, CDR2 YFSETQ. The CDR3 runs 16 residues. Notes on the study in general: Highest at DRB1 and lowest at HLA-C, TCR association rates differed among HLA loci in a later analysis. Apart from CMV serostatus, no immune exposure information was available. As a later analysis showed, several of the most significant clusters appeared to be linked to common viral pathogens.

With regard to this clone: The antigen is not known.

This clonotype was obtained from a woman in her twenties or thirties in good health and CMV-seronegative. The specimen sequenced was PBMCs. V is TRBV5-1 and J is TRBJ2-2, with 8 bases aligning to TRBD1. CDR3 residues: CASRGQGAKNTGELFF. CDR3 sequence (DNA): TGCGCCAGTAGGGGGCAGGGGGCAAAGAACACCGGGGAGCTGTTTTTT.